This entry concerns a single T cell receptor beta chain. This sample was taken from a study of blood T cell repertoires in COVID-19. The repertoire was sequenced with immunoSEQ multiplex PCR; TCRdb's copy has only in-frame clones and lacks some. The table records 65,000 to 90,000 clones, 82% of them present only once. This TCR came from a woman in her fifties or sixties with acute or convalescent COVID-19. The sequencing input was peripheral blood.

The CDR3 loop reads CASSPWVGASGNTIYF. CDR3 sequence (DNA): TGTGCCAGCAGCCCGTGGGTGGGAGCGTCCGGAAACACCATATATTTT. The chain is built from TRBV14 and TRBJ1-3; D is unclear. This CDR3 has 16 amino acids. The germline gives CDR1 SGHDN, CDR2 FVKESK. V was trimmed by 4 bases and J by 4 bases, leaving 17 bases between them. The complete variable domain, with remaining parts taken from reference TRBV14 and TRBJ1-3, reads EAGVTQFPSHSVIEKGQTVTLRCDPISGHDNLYWYRRVMGKEIKFLLHFVKESKQDESGMPNNRFLAERTGGTYSTLKVQPAELEDSGVYFCASSPWVGASGNTIYFGEGSWLTVV.